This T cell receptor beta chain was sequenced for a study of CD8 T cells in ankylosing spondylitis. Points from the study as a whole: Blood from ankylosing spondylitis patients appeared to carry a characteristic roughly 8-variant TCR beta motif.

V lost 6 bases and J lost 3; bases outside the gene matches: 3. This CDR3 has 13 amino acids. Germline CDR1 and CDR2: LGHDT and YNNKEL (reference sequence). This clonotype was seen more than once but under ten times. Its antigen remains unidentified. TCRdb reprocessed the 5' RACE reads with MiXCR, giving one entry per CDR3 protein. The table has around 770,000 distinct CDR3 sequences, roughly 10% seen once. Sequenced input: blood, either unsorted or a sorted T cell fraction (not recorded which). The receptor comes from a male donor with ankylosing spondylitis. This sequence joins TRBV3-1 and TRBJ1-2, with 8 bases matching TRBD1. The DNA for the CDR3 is TGTGCCAGCAGTCACAGGGGGTACTATGGCTACACCTTC. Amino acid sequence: CASSHRGYYGYTF.